This TCR beta chain was observed in a study of identical twins. Study outcomes and limitations: Model-predicted out-of-frame TCR alpha sharing fell below observed values in monozygotic twins. Alpha sequences out of frame and shared by twins had excess low generation probability. A lower insertion count was a feature of abundant cord blood beta clonotypes, with no such feature in memory repertoires.

MiXCR was run by TCRdb on the 5' RACE reads, yielding one entry per CDR3 protein. The profile shows 400,000 to 550,000 distinct CDR3 sequences, about 13% of them singletons. The CDR3 covers 16 residues. Germline V gives CDR1 SGHRS, CDR2 YFSETQ. J gave up 1 base and V 2 bases, and 5 bases lay outside the gene matches. Concerning this clonotype itself: The antigen is undetermined.

These data were also filed under a second study, of yellow fever vaccine responses in identical twins.

This chain links TRBV5-1 with TRBJ2-5; 10 bases match TRBD2. The source material was CD4+ T cells sorted from blood. This TCR was recovered from a woman in her late teens or twenties in good health. The CDR3 DNA follows: TGCGCCAGCAGCTTCGGACTAGCGGAAAGCCAAGAGACCCAGTACTTC. Encoded protein: CASSFGLAESQETQYF.